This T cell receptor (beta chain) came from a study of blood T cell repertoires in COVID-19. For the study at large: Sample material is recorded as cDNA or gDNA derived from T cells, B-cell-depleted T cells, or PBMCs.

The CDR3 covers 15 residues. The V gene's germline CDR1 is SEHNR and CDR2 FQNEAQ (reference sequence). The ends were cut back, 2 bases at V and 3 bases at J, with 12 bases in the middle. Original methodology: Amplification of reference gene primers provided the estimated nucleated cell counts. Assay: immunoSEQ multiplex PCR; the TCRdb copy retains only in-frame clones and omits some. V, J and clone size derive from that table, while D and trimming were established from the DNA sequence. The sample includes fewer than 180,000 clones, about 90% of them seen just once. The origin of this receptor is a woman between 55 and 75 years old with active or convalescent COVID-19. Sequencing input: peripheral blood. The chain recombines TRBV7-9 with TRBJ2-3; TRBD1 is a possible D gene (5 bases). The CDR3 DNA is TGTGCCAGCAGCTTATTAGGGGTTGGGACAGATACGCAGTATTTT. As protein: CASSLLGVGTDTQYF.